The TCR beta chain under discussion was sequenced for a study of PD-L1 blockade in urothelial cancer. Whole-study context: Blood samples had a median of approximately 150,000 T cells.

Regarding time point: pretreatment peripheral blood. Generated by immunoSEQ multiplex PCR, the TCRdb table keeps only in-frame clones and is missing some. This table holds 72,000 or so clones, 70% to 90% found once. The V gene's germline CDR1 is SGHAT and CDR2 FQDESV (reference sequence). Trimming pared 3 bases from V and 8 bases from J, leaving 8 bases between. There are 12 residues in the CDR3. Specimen: PBMCs, collected around atezolizumab (anti-PD-L1) treatment. This clonotype was sampled from a man aged 55 to 70 with urothelial cancer. The chain is built from TRBV11-1 and TRBJ1-3, with D maybe TRBD1 (5 bases). This chain's CDR3 is CASSFGGDTIYF. The CDR3 region has the DNA TGTGCCAGCAGCTTCGGGGGAGACACCATATATTTT.